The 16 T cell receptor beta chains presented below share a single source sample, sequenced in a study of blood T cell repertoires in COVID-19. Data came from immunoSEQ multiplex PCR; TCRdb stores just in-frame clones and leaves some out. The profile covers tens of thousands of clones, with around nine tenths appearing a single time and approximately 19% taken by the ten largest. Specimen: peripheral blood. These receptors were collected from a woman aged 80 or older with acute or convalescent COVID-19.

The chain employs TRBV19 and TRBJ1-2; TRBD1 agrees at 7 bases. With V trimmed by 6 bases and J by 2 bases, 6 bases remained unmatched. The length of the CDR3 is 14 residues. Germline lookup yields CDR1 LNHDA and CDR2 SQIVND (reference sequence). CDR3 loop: CASRSGQTNYGYTF. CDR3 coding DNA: TGTGCCAGTAGATCGGGACAGACAAACTATGGCTACACCTTC. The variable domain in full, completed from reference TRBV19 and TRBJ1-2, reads DGGITQSPKYLFRKEGQNVTLSCEQNLNHDAMYWYRQDPGQGLRLIYYSQIVNDFQKGDIAEGYSVSREKKESFPLTVTSAQKNPTAFYLCASRSGQTNYGYTFGSGTRLTVV.

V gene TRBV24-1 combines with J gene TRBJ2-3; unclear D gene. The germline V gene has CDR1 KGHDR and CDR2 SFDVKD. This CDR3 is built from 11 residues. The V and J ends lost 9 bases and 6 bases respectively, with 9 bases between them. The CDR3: CATERQDTQYF. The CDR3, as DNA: TGTGCCACCGAGAGGCAGGATACGCAGTATTTT.

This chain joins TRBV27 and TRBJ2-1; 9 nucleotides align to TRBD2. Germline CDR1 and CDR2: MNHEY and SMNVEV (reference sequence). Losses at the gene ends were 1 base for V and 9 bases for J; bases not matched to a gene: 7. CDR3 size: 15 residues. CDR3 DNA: TGTGCCAGCAGTTTATGGGCGGGGGGGCTCGGTGAGCAGTTCTTC. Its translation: CASSLWAGGLGEQFF.

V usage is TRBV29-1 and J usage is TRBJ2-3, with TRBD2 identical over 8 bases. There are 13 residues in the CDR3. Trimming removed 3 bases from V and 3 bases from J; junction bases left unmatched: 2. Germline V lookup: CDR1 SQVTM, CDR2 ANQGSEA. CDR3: CSVESGGTDTQYF. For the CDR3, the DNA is TGCAGCGTTGAGAGCGGGGGAACAGATACGCAGTATTTT.

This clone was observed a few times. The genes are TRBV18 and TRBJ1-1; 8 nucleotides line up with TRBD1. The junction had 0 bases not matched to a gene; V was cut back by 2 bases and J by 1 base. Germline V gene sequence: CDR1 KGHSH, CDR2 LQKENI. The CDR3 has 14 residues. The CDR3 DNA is TGTGCCAGCTCACCAGGACAGGGGAACACTGAAGCTTTCTTT. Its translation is CASSPGQGNTEAFF.

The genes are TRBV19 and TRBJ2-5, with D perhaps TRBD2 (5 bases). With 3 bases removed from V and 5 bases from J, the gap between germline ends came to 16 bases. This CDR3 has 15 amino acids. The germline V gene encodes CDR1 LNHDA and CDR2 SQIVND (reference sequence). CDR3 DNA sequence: TGTGCCAGTAGTATGGTAGAGGGTGCCGGGGAGACCCAGTACTTC. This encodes CASSMVEGAGETQYF. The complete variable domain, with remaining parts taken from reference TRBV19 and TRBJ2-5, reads DGGITQSPKYLFRKEGQNVTLSCEQNLNHDAMYWYRQDPGQGLRLIYYSQIVNDFQKGDIAEGYSVSREKKESFPLTVTSAQKNPTAFYLCASSMVEGAGETQYFGPGTRLLVL.

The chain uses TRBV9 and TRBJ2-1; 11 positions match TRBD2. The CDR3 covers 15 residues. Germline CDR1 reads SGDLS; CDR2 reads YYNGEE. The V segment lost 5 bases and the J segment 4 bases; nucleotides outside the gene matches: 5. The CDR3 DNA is TGTGCCAGCAGTCTTACTAGCGGGGGATACAATGAGCAGTTCTTC. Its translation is CASSLTSGGYNEQFF.

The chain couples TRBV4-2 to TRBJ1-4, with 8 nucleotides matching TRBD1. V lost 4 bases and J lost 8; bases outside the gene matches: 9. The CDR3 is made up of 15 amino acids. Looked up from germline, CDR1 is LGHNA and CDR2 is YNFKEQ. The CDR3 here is CASSRGQGAGEKLFF. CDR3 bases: TGTGCCAGCAGCCGAGGGCAGGGGGCTGGAGAAAAACTGTTTTTT.

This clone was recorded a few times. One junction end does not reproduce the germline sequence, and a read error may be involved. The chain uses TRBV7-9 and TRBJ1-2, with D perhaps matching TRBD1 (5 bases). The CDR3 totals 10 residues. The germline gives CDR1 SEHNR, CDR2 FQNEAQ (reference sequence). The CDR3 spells CASSPSLQDF. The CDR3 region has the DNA TGTGCCAGCAGCCCTAGTTTACAGGACTTC.

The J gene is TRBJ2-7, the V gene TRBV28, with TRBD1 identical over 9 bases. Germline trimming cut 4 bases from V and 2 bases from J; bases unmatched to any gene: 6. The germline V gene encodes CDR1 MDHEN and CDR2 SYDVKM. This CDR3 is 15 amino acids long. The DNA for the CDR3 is TGTGCCAGCAGTTCCGGGACAGGGAGGACCTACGAGCAGTACTTC. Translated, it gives CASSSGTGRTYEQYF.

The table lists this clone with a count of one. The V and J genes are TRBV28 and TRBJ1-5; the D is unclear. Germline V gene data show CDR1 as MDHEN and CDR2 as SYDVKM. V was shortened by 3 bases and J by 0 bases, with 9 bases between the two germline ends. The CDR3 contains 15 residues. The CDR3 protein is CASSFSQNSNQPQHF. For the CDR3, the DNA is TGTGCCAGCAGTTTTTCACAGAATAGCAATCAGCCCCAGCATTTT.

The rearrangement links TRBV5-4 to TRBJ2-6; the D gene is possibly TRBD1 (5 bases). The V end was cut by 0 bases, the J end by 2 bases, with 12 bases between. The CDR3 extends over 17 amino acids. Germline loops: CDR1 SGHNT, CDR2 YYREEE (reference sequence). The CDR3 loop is CASSLVSGITGANVLTF. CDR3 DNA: TGTGCCAGCAGCTTGGTGTCAGGGATTACTGGGGCCAACGTCCTGACTTTC. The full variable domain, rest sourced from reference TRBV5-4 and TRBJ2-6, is ETGVTQSPTHLIKTRGQQVTLRCSSQSGHNTVSWYQQALGQGPQFIFQYYREEENGRGNFPPRFSGLQFPNYSSELNVNALELDDSALYLCASSLVSGITGANVLTFGAGSRLTVL.

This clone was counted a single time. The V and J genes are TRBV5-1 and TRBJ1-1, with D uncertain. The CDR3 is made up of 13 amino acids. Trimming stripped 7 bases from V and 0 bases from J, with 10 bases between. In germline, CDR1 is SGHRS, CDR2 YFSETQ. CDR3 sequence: CASSLFLNTEAFF. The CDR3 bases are TGCGCCAGCTCTTTATTCCTGAACACTGAAGCTTTCTTT.

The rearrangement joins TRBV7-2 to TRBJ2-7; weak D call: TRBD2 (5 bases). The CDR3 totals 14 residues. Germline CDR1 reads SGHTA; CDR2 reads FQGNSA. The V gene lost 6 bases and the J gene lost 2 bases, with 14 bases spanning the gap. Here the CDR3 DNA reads TGTGCCAGCAGTCCGGGAAGTTCCGCCTACGAGCAGTACTTC. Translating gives CASSPGSSAYEQYF.

CDR3 sequence (DNA): TGTGCCAGCAGCGTAGTTTCTAGCGGGGTCTCCGAGCAGTACTTC. Translating it yields CASSVVSSGVSEQYF. The chain links TRBV9 to TRBJ2-7, with 9 nucleotides matching TRBD2. Trimming took 0 bases from V and 6 from J; bases not matched to a gene: 7. Germline V gene sequence: CDR1 SGDLS, CDR2 YYNGEE. This CDR3 contains 15 residues.

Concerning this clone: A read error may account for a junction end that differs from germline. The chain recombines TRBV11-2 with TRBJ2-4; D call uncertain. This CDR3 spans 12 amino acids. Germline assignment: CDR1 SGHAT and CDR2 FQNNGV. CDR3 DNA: TGTGCCAGCAGCGTCAGCGAAAACATTCAGTACTTT. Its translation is CASSVSENIQYF.